This entry lists 28 T cell receptor beta chains sequenced from one sample in a study of human T cells and chemical hapten exposure. Time point described: patch test 2, 6 weeks after DPC sensitization. Described treatment: therapeutic diphenylcyclopropenone sensitization with weekly scalp DPC. MiXCR, run by TCRdb on the RACE reads, gives a single entry per CDR3 protein. This sample has approximately 90,000 distinct CDR3 sequences, with roughly 9.6% found just once. The material sequenced was whole blood, taken in connection with sensitization to the hapten diphenylcyclopropenone (DPC). These receptors were collected from a man between 40 and 49 years old with alopecia areata. Some clones in this sample may be carry-over from other donors' samples.

In this sample, this clonotype turned up a few times. This chain uses TRBV5-5 with TRBJ2-7; D ambiguous. There are 12 residues in the CDR3. V shed 4 bases and J shed 5 bases, with 10 bases lying between them. CDR1 and CDR2 (germline): SGHKS, YYEKEE (reference sequence). CDR3 region: CASSRQGNEQYV. In DNA form, the CDR3 reads TGTGCCAGCAGCCGCCAAGGGAACGAGCAGTACGTC.

The chain uses TRBV5-1 and TRBJ2-7; D is perhaps TRBD1 (6 bases). The V end lost 3 bases, the J end lost 3 bases, and 19 bases lay between the germline ends. The germline V gene encodes CDR1 SGHRS and CDR2 YFSETQ. There are 16 residues in the CDR3. In DNA form, the CDR3 reads TGCGCCAGCAGCTCCTATCCGGGACACGAAGGCTACGAGCAGTACGTC. This translates into CASSSYPGHEGYEQYV.

This clonotype was seen more than once but under ten times. The chain carries TRBV6-2 or TRBV6-3 and TRBJ2-3; 15 bases align to TRBD2. The CDR3 is made up of 20 amino acids. After removal of 8 bases from V and 0 bases from J, the junction contained 15 bases not matched to a gene. Germline V gene lookup returns CDR1 MNHEY and CDR2 SVGEGT. In DNA, the CDR3 is TGTGCCAGCTCTTCTTCCGACTGGACTAGCGGGAGGGGTAGCACAGATACGCAGTATTTT. It specifies CASSSSDWTSGRGSTDTQYF.

This chain connects TRBV10-3 to TRBJ2-1, with 13 bases fitting TRBD2. CDR3 length: 15 amino acids. CDR1 is ENHRY and CDR2 is SYGVKD in the germline V gene. V lost 10 bases, J lost 4 bases, and 7 bases stayed unmatched. CDR3 nucleotide sequence: TGTGCCAACTCTAAGGGACTAGCGGGGTACAATGAGCAGTTCTTC. Its protein is CANSKGLAGYNEQFF.

The chain has TRBV5-1 and TRBJ1-1; D is unresolved. Germline CDR1 and CDR2: SGHRS and YFSETQ. The germline V and J ends were trimmed by 1 base and 1 base, with 8 bases remaining between them. The CDR3 runs 14 residues. The CDR3 nucleotides are TGCGCCAGCAGCTTGAATGTCGCGAACACTGAAGCTTTCTTT. Its protein is CASSLNVANTEAFF.

This clonotype occurred a few times. The chain uses TRBV27 and TRBJ1-5; TRBD1 might be the D (6 bases). The V gene's germline CDR1 is MNHEY and CDR2 SMNVEV (reference sequence). The CDR3 spans 14 residues. Between the trimmed V and J ends, which lost 4 bases and 1 base, there was a span of 8 bases. The CDR3 region has the DNA TGTGCCAGCAGTTCAGACAGGAGCAATCAGCCCCAGCATTTT. Its translation is CASSSDRSNQPQHF.

The chain recombines TRBV29-1 with TRBJ2-1, with 15 positions matching TRBD2. The germline V gene has CDR1 SQVTM and CDR2 ANQGSEA. The CDR3 totals 14 residues. With V trimmed by 6 bases and J by 5 bases, 2 bases remained unmatched. Here the CDR3 reads CSVGLAGGNNEQFF. For the CDR3, the DNA is TGCAGCGTCGGACTAGCGGGAGGGAACAATGAGCAGTTCTTC.

In its sample, this clonotype was seen a few times. This sequence joins TRBV5-4 and TRBJ2-5, with no clear D. Germline V gene data show CDR1 as SGHNT and CDR2 as YYREEE (reference sequence). Trimming pared 0 bases from V and 2 bases from J, leaving 2 bases between. This CDR3 is built from 12 residues. The CDR3: CASSLAQETQYF. CDR3 in DNA: TGTGCCAGCAGCTTGGCACAAGAGACCCAGTACTTC.

This clonotype was recorded many times. The chain has TRBV6-5 and TRBJ1-1; 8 nucleotides agree with TRBD1. V shed 6 bases, J shed 1 base, and the junction held 10 bases outside the gene matches. The CDR3 has 16 residues. Per the germline V gene, CDR1 is MNHEY and CDR2 is SVGAGI. The CDR3: CASSPSTGARNTEAFF. The DNA of the CDR3 is TGTGCCAGCAGCCCCTCGACAGGGGCCCGGAACACTGAAGCTTTCTTT.

This clonotype has just a few counts. The rearrangement uses TRBV20-1 and TRBJ2-7; 7 bases line up with TRBD1. CDR3 length equals 13 residues. V trimming: 6 bases; J trimming: 1 base; junction bases outside the gene matches: 6. The germline CDR1 and CDR2 sequences are DFQATT and SNEGSKA (reference sequence). This CDR3 is CSADSGGSYEQYF. As DNA, the CDR3 is TGCAGTGCAGATTCAGGGGGATCCTACGAGCAGTACTTC.

A few counts support this clonotype. V gene TRBV6-5 combines with J gene TRBJ2-7; a possible D gene is TRBD1 (6 bases). The CDR3 loop spans 13 amino acids. Per the germline V gene, CDR1 is MNHEY and CDR2 is SVGAGI. Trimming left V 5 bases short and J 3 bases short, with 11 bases between. The CDR3 region is CASSRTANYEQYF. CDR3 DNA: TGTGCCAGCAGTCGGACAGCCAACTACGAGCAGTACTTC.

This clonotype turned up a few times. The chain joins TRBV10-3 to TRBJ2-1, with 15 bases matching TRBD2. Germline-derived CDR1 and CDR2 are ENHRY and SYGVKD. CDR3 size: 16 residues. The V and J ends lost 4 bases and 4 bases, in that order; junction bases with no gene match: 2. DNA for the CDR3: TGTGCCATCAGTGGGACTAGCGGGAGGGCATACAATGAGCAGTTCTTC. The encoded protein is CAISGTSGRAYNEQFF.

CDR3 sequence (DNA): TGCGCCAGCAGAGAGCGGAGCGACAATGAGCAGTTCTTC. Translated, it gives CASRERSDNEQFF. This sequence joins TRBV5-1 and TRBJ2-1; maybe TRBD2 (5 bases). Germline V gene data show CDR1 as SGHRS and CDR2 as YFSETQ. Deletions cut 5 bases from V and 5 bases from J, with 11 bases between. The CDR3 length is 13 residues.

The chain links TRBV27 to TRBJ2-1; D remains unclear. Per germline, CDR1 MNHEY and CDR2 SMNVEV (reference sequence). V dropped 3 bases and J dropped 6 bases, with 15 bases sitting between them. CDR3 size: 15 residues. The CDR3 sequence is CASSFQVLGPNEQFF. As DNA, the CDR3 is TGTGCCAGCAGTTTTCAGGTGTTGGGCCCCAATGAGCAGTTCTTC.

This clonotype has ten or more counts. The J gene is TRBJ1-1, the V gene TRBV2; TRBD1 matches at 9 bases. The CDR3 is 14 amino acids. Germline lookup yields CDR1 SNHLY and CDR2 FYNNEI. The V segment lost 2 bases and the J segment 2 bases; nucleotides outside the gene matches: 0. Written as DNA, the CDR3 is TGTGCCAGCAGTGAAACAGGGGGCAACACTGAAGCTTTCTTT. Translated, it gives CASSETGGNTEAFF.

The sample holds a few counts of this clonotype. The chain uses TRBV5-1 and TRBJ1-1, with no clear D. The CDR3 contains 15 residues. Germline V CDR1 and CDR2: SGHRS, YFSETQ. V was clipped by 2 bases and J by 4 bases, with 15 bases between them. CDR3 protein: CASSFKGMDSTEAFF. CDR3 sequence (DNA): TGCGCCAGCAGCTTTAAAGGCATGGATTCCACTGAAGCTTTCTTT. Supplemented by reference TRBV5-1 and TRBJ1-1, the full variable domain reads KAGVTQTPRYLIKTRGQQVTLSCSPISGHRSVSWYQQTPGQGLQFLFEYFSETQRNKGNFPGRFSGRQFSNSRSEMNVSTLELGDSALYLCASSFKGMDSTEAFFGQGTRLTVV.

The gene calls are TRBV5-4 and TRBJ1-1; 10 positions match TRBD1. The CDR3 is 18 residues long. J lost 5 bases, V lost 4 bases, and 17 bases had no gene match. Per the germline V gene, CDR1 is SGHNT and CDR2 is YYREEE (reference sequence). DNA for the CDR3: TGTGCCAGCAGCCGGACAGGGGGTGCCAATCTCTGGGGGACTGAAGCTTTCTTT. Translation gives CASSRTGGANLWGTEAFF.

This clonotype was detected only a few times. The chain links TRBV7-6 to TRBJ2-1; 12 bases agree with TRBD2. CDR1 is SGHVS, CDR2 FNYEAQ, per germline. This CDR3 is 18 amino acids long. The V gene end was trimmed by 5 bases and the J gene end by 0 bases; junction bases not matched to a gene: 8. CDR3 protein: CASSILAGGTFSYNEQFF. The CDR3 nucleotides are TGTGCCAGCAGCATACTAGCGGGAGGCACCTTCTCCTACAATGAGCAGTTCTTC. Full variable domain (missing parts from reference TRBV7-6 and TRBJ2-1): GAGVSQSPRYKVTKRGQDVALRCDPISGHVSLYWYRQALGQGPEFLTYFNYEAQQDKSGLPNDRFSAERPEGSISTLTIQRTEQRDSAMYRCASSILAGGTFSYNEQFFGPGTRLTVL.

The gene calls are TRBV28 and TRBJ2-3, with no clear D. Between the trimmed V and J ends, which lost 7 bases and 5 bases, there was a span of 13 bases. Germline CDR1 and CDR2: MDHEN and SYDVKM. The CDR3 runs 13 residues. The CDR3 here is CASIKRQRDTQYF. The CDR3 DNA reads TGTGCCAGCATCAAAAGACAACGAGATACGCAGTATTTT. Full variable domain (rest looked up from reference TRBV28 and TRBJ2-3): DVKVTQSSRYLVKRTGEKVFLECVQDMDHENMFWYRQDPGLGLRLIYFSYDVKMKEKGDIPEGYSVSREKKERFSLILESASTNQTSMYLCASIKRQRDTQYFGPGTRLTVL.

This clonotype turned up a few times. V usage is TRBV7-2 and J usage is TRBJ1-6; D is possibly TRBD1 (6 bases). The CDR3 is 15 amino acids. From germline, CDR1 is SGHTA and CDR2 FQGNSA. Trimming took off 2 bases at V and 7 bases at J, with 12 bases between the two ends. The CDR3 region is CASSLPGAKNSPLHF. DNA for the CDR3: TGTGCCAGCAGCTTACCAGGGGCAAAAAATTCACCCCTCCACTTT.

In its sample, this clonotype was seen a few times. This chain uses TRBV29-1 with TRBJ2-7; D may be TRBD1 (5 bases). The V gene lost 7 bases and the J gene lost 3 bases, with 13 bases spanning the gap. The CDR3 is 12 amino acids. Germline assignment: CDR1 SQVTM and CDR2 ANQGSEA. CDR3 loop: CSAQGRLYEQYF. As DNA, the CDR3 is TGCAGCGCCCAGGGAAGACTCTACGAGCAGTACTTC.

This clonotype was recorded many times. The chain employs TRBV28 and TRBJ1-1, with a possible D match to TRBD1 (6 bases). The CDR3 loop spans 15 amino acids. Germline lookup yields CDR1 MDHEN and CDR2 SYDVKM. The V gene lost 6 bases and the J gene lost 1 base, with 15 bases spanning the gap. The CDR3 here is CASRTGTTGNTEAFF. DNA for the CDR3: TGTGCCAGCAGAACCGGGACAACGGGGAACACTGAAGCTTTCTTT.

The J gene is TRBJ2-1, the V gene TRBV7-2; 11 bases match TRBD2. Germline CDR1 and CDR2: SGHTA and FQGNSA. J lost 6 bases, V lost 8 bases, and 12 bases had no gene match. CDR3 length equals 16 residues. The CDR3 DNA follows: TGTGCCAGCGGGGGGTTTAGCGGGAGGGCCGTCAATGAGCAGTTCTTC. This codes for CASGGFSGRAVNEQFF.

The sample holds many counts of this clonotype. The rearrangement uses TRBV24-1 and TRBJ1-5; no definite D call. The CDR3 totals 15 residues. Germline V gene lookup returns CDR1 KGHDR and CDR2 SFDVKD. Trimming stripped 5 bases from V and 6 bases from J, with 16 bases between. The CDR3 protein is CATSAVREDGQPQHF. In nucleotides, the CDR3 is TGTGCCACCAGTGCAGTTCGGGAAGACGGTCAGCCCCAGCATTTT.

In its sample, this clonotype ranks as medium-sized. The rearrangement joins TRBV6-1 to TRBJ1-6; 7 bases agree with TRBD1. CDR1 and CDR2 (germline): MNHNS, SASEGT. The CDR3 consists of 15 residues. The V segment lost 6 bases and the J segment 9 bases; nucleotides outside the gene matches: 11. The CDR3, as DNA: TGTGCCAGCAGCGACGGGACAGTCTGGGGTTCACCCCTCCACTTT. Encoded protein: CASSDGTVWGSPLHF.

This chain uses TRBV6-5 with TRBJ1-1; 11 bases are shared with TRBD1. Germline CDR1 reads MNHEY; CDR2 reads SVGAGI. This CDR3 comprises 15 residues. J was trimmed by 4 bases and V by 8 bases; bases with no gene match: 9. The CDR3 DNA sequence: TGTGCCAGCGCCGGGACAGGGGGAGGGAGCACTGAAGCTTTCTTT. It yields the protein CASAGTGGGSTEAFF.

This clonotype was seen a few times. The chain couples TRBV19 to TRBJ2-7; D unclear. Trimming took off 4 bases at V and 3 bases at J, with 4 bases between the two ends. Per the germline V gene, CDR1 is LNHDA and CDR2 is SQIVND (reference sequence). This CDR3 comprises 11 residues. This chain's CDR3 is CASSTNYEQYF. In nucleotides, the CDR3 is TGTGCCAGTAGTACCAACTACGAGCAGTACTTC.

The chain joins TRBV7-9 to TRBJ2-5; 7 bases are a match to TRBD1. The CDR3 is 14 amino acids. CDR1 and CDR2 (germline): SEHNR, FQNEAQ (reference sequence). The trim removed 6 bases at V and 6 bases at J, leaving 10 bases unmatched. CDR3 sequence: CASSGTVVSQTQYF. The CDR3 DNA reads TGTGCCAGCAGTGGGACAGTTGTATCTCAGACCCAGTACTTC.